Listed below are T cell receptor beta chains from one sample, sequenced in a study of blood T cell repertoires in COVID-19. Clones were sequenced by immunoSEQ multiplex PCR, and TCRdb holds only the in-frame ones, with some missing. The sample carries tens of thousands of clones, roughly 84% recorded once. Sequenced sample: peripheral blood. The source is a man in his sixties or seventies with acute or convalescent COVID-19. Both conserved end residues are part of each CDR3. A D gene is named only where the DNA matches it firmly. The size entry is marked missing in some rows and otherwise reads once, few, many or a size class.

V gene,J gene,D gene,clone size,CDR3 protein,CDR3 DNA
TRBV21-1,TRBJ2-5,.,.,CASILLGQSKETQYF,TGTGCCAGCATCCTCCTGGGACAATCGAAAGAGACCCAGTACTTC
TRBV19,TRBJ2-1,TRBD2,once,CASSPPNVAGVNEQFF,TGTGCCAGTAGTCCCCCCAATGTAGCGGGAGTCAATGAGCAGTTCTTC
TRBV7-2,TRBJ2-5,.,.,CASSLSGFQETQYF,TGTGCCAGCAGCCTTAGCGGTTTCCAAGAGACCCAGTACTTC
TRBV5-4,TRBJ2-1,.,.,CASSSGTSFYNEQFF,TGTGCCAGCAGCTCTGGGACATCGTTTTACAATGAGCAGTTCTTC
TRBV5-5,TRBJ2-3,TRBD1,.,CASSFGQGGADTQYF,TGTGCCAGCAGCTTCGGACAGGGCGGGGCAGATACGCAGTATTTT
TRBV15,TRBJ1-5,.,.,CATSRRQPNQPQHF,TGTGCCACCAGCAGAAGACAGCCCAATCAGCCCCAGCATTTT
TRBV19,TRBJ2-1,TRBD1,.,CASSTQGADEQFF,TGTGCCAGTAGTACCCAGGGGGCGGATGAGCAGTTCTTC
TRBV5-1,TRBJ1-1,.,.,CASSPGQRLLRDTEAFF,TGCGCCAGCAGCCCTGGACAGCGCCTGCTGCGGGACACTGAAGCTTTCTTT
TRBV9,TRBJ2-3,TRBD2,.,CASSPRLASTDTQYF,TGTGCCAGCAGCCCTAGACTAGCTAGCACAGATACGCAGTATTTT
TRBV28,TRBJ2-3,.,.,CASSALGWQGSTDTQYF,TGTGCCAGCAGTGCTTTGGGGTGGCAGGGTAGTACAGATACGCAGTATTTT
TRBV7-2,TRBJ2-2,TRBD2,.,CASSLGLASTGELFF,TGTGCCAGCAGCTTAGGACTAGCGAGCACCGGGGAGCTGTTTTTT
TRBV27,TRBJ1-4,.,.,CASTPRGQNNEKLFF,TGTGCCAGCACCCCTCGCGGACAGAATAATGAAAAACTGTTTTTT
TRBV7-6,TRBJ2-1,.,.,CASSANRARGANEQFF,TGTGCCAGCAGCGCTAACCGGGCTCGTGGGGCTAATGAGCAGTTCTTC
TRBV24-1,TRBJ1-5,TRBD1,.,CATSGGTGTVNQPQHF,TGTGCCACCAGTGGGGGTACCGGGACAGTCAATCAGCCCCAGCATTTT
TRBV18,TRBJ2-7,TRBD1,.,CASSPYRGSYEQYF,TGTGCCAGCTCACCATACAGGGGTTCCTACGAGCAGTACTTC
TRBV4-2,TRBJ1-2,TRBD1,once,CASSQDGQGEGGYTF,TGTGCCAGCAGCCAAGATGGACAGGGGGAGGGGGGCTACACCTTC
TRBV9,TRBJ1-2,.,.,CASSVGNRGSYGYTF,TGTGCCAGCAGCGTAGGAAATCGGGGGTCCTATGGCTACACCTTC
TRBV3-1/TRBV3-2,TRBJ2-7,TRBD1,.,CASSQDRTGTGSLPNEQYF,TGTGCCAGCAGCCAAGATAGGACCGGGACAGGTAGCCTTCCTAACGAGCAGTACTTC
TRBV5-8,TRBJ2-7,.,.,CASSLGGGGNFIYEQYF,TGTGCCAGCAGCTTGGGAGGAGGGGGCAATTTCATCTACGAGCAGTACTTC
TRBV4-1,TRBJ1-2,.,.,CASSQDTEYGYTF,TGCGCCAGCAGCCAAGATACTGAGTATGGCTACACCTTC
TRBV18,TRBJ2-1,.,.,CASSPPSTPPFNEQFF,TGTGCCAGCTCACCACCGTCGACTCCCCCCTTCAATGAGCAGTTCTTC
TRBV27,TRBJ1-2,.,.,CASSLSFTGGIGGYTF,TGTGCCAGCAGTTTATCGTTTACAGGCGGAATCGGTGGCTACACCTTC
TRBV7-9,TRBJ2-7,TRBD2,many,CASDLAGGAYEQYF,TGTGCCAGCGACCTAGCGGGAGGAGCCTACGAGCAGTACTTC
TRBV10-3,TRBJ2-1,TRBD1,.,CAIRTGQGQLSNEQFF,TGTGCCATCAGGACTGGACAGGGCCAACTTTCCAATGAGCAGTTCTTC
TRBV6-5,TRBJ1-1,TRBD1,.,CASRGQSNTEAFF,TGTGCCAGCAGGGGACAGTCGAACACTGAAGCTTTCTTT
TRBV11-2,TRBJ1-4,.,.,CASSPGSLGGGEKLFF,TGTGCCAGCAGCCCAGGTAGTCTGGGCGGAGGTGAAAAACTGTTTTTT
TRBV27,TRBJ1-6,.,.,CASSMQGNNSPLHF,TGTGCCAGCAGTATGCAGGGAAATAATTCACCCCTCCACTTT
TRBV6-5,TRBJ1-6,TRBD1,.,CASRGTGETSPLHF,TGTGCCAGCAGGGGGACAGGCGAGACTTCACCCCTCCACTTT
TRBV9,TRBJ2-3,.,.,CASRAGMTDTQYF,TGTGCCAGCAGGGCGGGAATGACAGATACGCAGTATTTT
TRBV4-2,TRBJ2-5,.,.,CASSQDLSIETQYF,TGTGCCAGCAGCCAAGATCTATCAATCGAGACCCAGTACTTC
TRBV7-9,TRBJ1-4,.,.,CASSLTFTNEKLFF,TGTGCCAGCAGCTTGACATTCACTAATGAAAAACTGTTTTTT
TRBV14,TRBJ2-7,.,.,CASSPLTGRYYEQYF,TGTGCCAGCAGCCCGTTGACAGGGAGGTACTACGAGCAGTACTTC
TRBV6-5,TRBJ2-7,TRBD1,.,CASSYGGTGSYEQYF,TGTGCCAGCAGTTACGGGGGGACAGGGTCCTACGAGCAGTACTTC
TRBV6-5,TRBJ2-5,.,.,CASRATQGETQYF,TGTGCCAGCAGGGCTACGCAGGGAGAGACCCAGTACTTC
TRBV5-1,TRBJ1-2,.,.,CASSLTANYGYTF,TGCGCCAGCAGCCTTACGGCTAACTATGGCTACACCTTC
TRBV6-5,TRBJ2-7,.,.,CASRTTGGTTEQYF,TGTGCCAGCAGGACGACTGGAGGTACTACGGAGCAGTACTTC
TRBV19,TRBJ2-1,TRBD1,.,CASSTRQGSSYNEQFF,TGTGCCAGTAGTACGAGACAGGGGAGCTCCTACAATGAGCAGTTCTTC
TRBV5-1,TRBJ1-1,TRBD1,few,CASSAGGLMNTEAFF,TGCGCCAGCAGCGCAGGGGGGTTAATGAACACTGAAGCTTTCTTT
TRBV28,TRBJ1-4,.,once,CASSSGEKLFF,TGTGCCAGCAGCTCGGGTGAAAAACTGTTTTTT
TRBV6-5,TRBJ1-2,TRBD1,.,CATALRTGGAEGYTF,TGTGCTACAGCATTACGAACAGGGGGCGCAGAAGGCTACACCTTC
TRBV6-6,TRBJ1-1,TRBD1,.,CASSSGTVGEAFF,TGTGCCAGCAGTTCTGGGACAGTAGGTGAAGCTTTCTTT
TRBV7-2,TRBJ2-5,TRBD2,.,CASRSGTSGAQETQYF,TGTGCCAGCAGGTCCGGGACTAGCGGGGCTCAAGAGACCCAGTACTTC
TRBV18,TRBJ1-2,.,.,CASSPGEGDGYTF,TGTGCCAGCTCACCAGGGGAGGGAGATGGCTACACCTTC
TRBV12-3/TRBV12-4,TRBJ2-7,.,few,CASSLVRSYEQYF,TGTGCCAGCAGTTTAGTCAGATCCTACGAGCAGTACTTC
TRBV6-6,TRBJ1-1,.,.,CASSSASLEAFF,TGTGCCAGCAGCTCCGCGAGCCTTGAAGCTTTCTTT
TRBV7-2,TRBJ1-2,.,.,CASSSVRGFGYTF,TGTGCCAGCAGCTCCGTTAGGGGCTTTGGCTACACCTTC
TRBV19,TRBJ2-3,.,.,CASSIRGREDTQYF,TGTGCCAGTAGTATCAGGGGCCGGGAAGATACGCAGTATTTT
TRBV7-2,TRBJ2-1,.,.,CASSFRQTSVSYNEQFF,TGTGCCAGCAGCTTTAGACAGACCTCCGTCTCCTACAATGAGCAGTTCTTC
TRBV7-3,TRBJ2-3,TRBD2,.,CASSLKGGGLPDTQYF,TGTGCCAGCAGCTTAAAGGGCGGGGGGCTTCCAGATACGCAGTATTTT
TRBV6-5,TRBJ1-5,TRBD1,.,CAAEDRFRNQPQHF,TGTGCCGCCGAGGACAGGTTCAGGAATCAGCCCCAGCATTTT
TRBV3-1/TRBV3-2,TRBJ2-7,TRBD1,.,CASSQGQGYEQYF,TGTGCCAGCAGCCAGGGACAGGGCTACGAGCAGTACTTC
TRBV5-4,TRBJ2-2,TRBD1,.,CASSSGGVAGELFF,TGTGCCAGCAGCTCAGGGGGTGTCGCCGGGGAGCTGTTTTTT
TRBV18,TRBJ2-7,TRBD2,.,CASSRGLADEYF,TGTGCCAGCTCACGGGGACTAGCGGATGAGTACTTC
TRBV15,TRBJ2-2,.,.,CATSGRLGNTGELFF,TGTGCCACCAGCGGACGACTAGGGAACACCGGGGAGCTGTTTTTT
TRBV3-1/TRBV3-2,TRBJ1-2,.,.,CASSQDRQGDGYTF,TGTGCCAGCAGCCAAGATCGGCAGGGCGATGGCTACACCTTC